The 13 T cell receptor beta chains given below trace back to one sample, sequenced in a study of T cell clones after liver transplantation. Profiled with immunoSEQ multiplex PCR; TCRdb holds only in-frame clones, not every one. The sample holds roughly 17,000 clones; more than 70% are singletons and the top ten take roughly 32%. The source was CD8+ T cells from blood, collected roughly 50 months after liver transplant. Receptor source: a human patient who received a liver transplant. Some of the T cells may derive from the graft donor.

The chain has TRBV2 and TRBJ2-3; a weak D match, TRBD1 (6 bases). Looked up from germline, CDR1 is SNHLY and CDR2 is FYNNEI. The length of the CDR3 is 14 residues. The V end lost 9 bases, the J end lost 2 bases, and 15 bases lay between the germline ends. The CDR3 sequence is CASKRTENTDTQYF. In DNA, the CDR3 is TGTGCCAGTAAACGGACAGAAAACACAGATACGCAGTATTTT.

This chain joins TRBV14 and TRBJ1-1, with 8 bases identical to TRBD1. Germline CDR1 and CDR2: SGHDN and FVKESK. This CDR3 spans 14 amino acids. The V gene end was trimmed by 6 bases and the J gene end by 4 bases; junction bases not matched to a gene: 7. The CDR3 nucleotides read TGTGCCAGCAGACCGACAGGGGTTTTCACTGAAGCTTTCTTT. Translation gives CASRPTGVFTEAFF.

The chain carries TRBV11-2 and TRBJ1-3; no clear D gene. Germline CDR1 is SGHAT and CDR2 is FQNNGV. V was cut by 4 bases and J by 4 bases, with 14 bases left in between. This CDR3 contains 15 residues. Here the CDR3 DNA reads TGTGCCAGCAGCTCGAGGGCGCAAGAAGGAAACACCATATATTTT. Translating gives CASSSRAQEGNTIYF.

For the CDR3, the DNA is TGCAGCGCTCCCGGACAGGGGGCGGACGAGCAGTACTTC. It translates to CSAPGQGADEQYF. The chain couples TRBV29-1 to TRBJ2-7; TRBD1 matches 11 bases. The germline V gene encodes CDR1 SQVTM and CDR2 ANQGSEA. V lost 7 bases and J lost 5; bases outside the gene matches: 7. The CDR3 is made up of 13 amino acids.

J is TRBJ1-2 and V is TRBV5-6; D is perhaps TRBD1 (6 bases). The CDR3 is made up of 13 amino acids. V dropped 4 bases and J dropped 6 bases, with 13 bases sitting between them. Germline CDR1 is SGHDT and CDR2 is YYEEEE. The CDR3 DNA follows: TGTGCCAGCAGCCCGACGGGGGCCGATGGCTACACCTTC. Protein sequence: CASSPTGADGYTF.

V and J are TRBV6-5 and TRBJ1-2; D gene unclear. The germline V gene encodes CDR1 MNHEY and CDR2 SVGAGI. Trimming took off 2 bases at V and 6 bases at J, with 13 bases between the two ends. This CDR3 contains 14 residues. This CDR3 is CASSYRRGIDGYTF. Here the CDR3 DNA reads TGTGCCAGCAGTTACCGGCGGGGAATTGATGGCTACACCTTC.

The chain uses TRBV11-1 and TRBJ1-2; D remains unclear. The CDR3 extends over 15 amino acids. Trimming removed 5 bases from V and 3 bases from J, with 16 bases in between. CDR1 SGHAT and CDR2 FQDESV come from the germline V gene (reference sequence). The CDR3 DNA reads TGTGCCAGCAGCGCCAGTGAGGGCTTGGACTATGGCTACACCTTC. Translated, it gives CASSASEGLDYGYTF.

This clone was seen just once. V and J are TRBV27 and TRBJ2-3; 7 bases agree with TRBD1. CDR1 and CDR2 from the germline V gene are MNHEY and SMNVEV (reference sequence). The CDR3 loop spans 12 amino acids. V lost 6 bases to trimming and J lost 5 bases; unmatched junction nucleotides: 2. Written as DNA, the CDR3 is TGTGCCAGCAGAACAGGGGAAGATACGCAGTATTTT. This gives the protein CASRTGEDTQYF.

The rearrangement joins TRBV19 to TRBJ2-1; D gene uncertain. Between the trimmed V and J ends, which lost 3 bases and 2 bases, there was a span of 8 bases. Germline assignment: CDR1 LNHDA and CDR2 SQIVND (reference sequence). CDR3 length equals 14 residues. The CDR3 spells CASSIDGPYNEQFF. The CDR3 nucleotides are TGTGCCAGTAGTATCGATGGCCCCTACAATGAGCAGTTCTTC.

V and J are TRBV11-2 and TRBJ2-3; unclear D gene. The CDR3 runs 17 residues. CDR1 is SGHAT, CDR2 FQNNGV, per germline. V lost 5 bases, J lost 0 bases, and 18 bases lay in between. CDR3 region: CASSHRQPATSTDTQYF. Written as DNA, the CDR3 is TGTGCCAGCAGCCACAGACAACCCGCCACTAGCACAGATACGCAGTATTTT.

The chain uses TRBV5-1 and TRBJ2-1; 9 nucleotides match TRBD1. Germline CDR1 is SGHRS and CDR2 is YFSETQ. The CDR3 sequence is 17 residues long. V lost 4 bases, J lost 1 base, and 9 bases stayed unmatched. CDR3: CASSTKTGGESYNEQFF. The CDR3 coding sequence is TGCGCCAGCAGCACAAAGACAGGGGGGGAGTCCTACAATGAGCAGTTCTTC.

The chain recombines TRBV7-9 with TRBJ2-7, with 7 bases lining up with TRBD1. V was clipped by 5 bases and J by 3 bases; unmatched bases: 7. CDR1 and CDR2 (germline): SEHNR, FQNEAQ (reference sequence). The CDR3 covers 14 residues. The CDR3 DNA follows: TGTGCCAGCAGCCCCCGGGACAGCCTCTACGAGCAGTACTTC. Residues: CASSPRDSLYEQYF.

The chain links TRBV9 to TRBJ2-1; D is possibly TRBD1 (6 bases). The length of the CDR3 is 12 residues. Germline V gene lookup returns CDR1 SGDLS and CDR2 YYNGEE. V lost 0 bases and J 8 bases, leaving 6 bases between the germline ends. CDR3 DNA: TGTGCCAGCAGCGTAGAGGGGGATGAGCAGTTCTTC. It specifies CASSVEGDEQFF.